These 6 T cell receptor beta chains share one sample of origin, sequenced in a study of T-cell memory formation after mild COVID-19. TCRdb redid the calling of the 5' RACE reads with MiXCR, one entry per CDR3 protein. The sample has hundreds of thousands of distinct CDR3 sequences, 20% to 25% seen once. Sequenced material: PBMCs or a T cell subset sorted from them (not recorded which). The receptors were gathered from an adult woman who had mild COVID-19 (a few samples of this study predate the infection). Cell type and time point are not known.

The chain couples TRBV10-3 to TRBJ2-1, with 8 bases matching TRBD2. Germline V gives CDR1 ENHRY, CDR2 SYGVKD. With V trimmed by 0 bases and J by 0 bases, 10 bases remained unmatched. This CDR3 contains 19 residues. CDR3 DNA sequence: TGTGCCATCAGTGAGTCGGGTAGTAGCGGGGTAAGCTCCTACAATGAGCAGTTCTTC. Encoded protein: CAISESGSSGVSSYNEQFF.

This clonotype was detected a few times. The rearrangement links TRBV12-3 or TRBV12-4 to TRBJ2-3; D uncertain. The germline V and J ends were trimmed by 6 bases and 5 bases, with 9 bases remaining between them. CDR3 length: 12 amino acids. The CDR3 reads CASRGMGDTQYF. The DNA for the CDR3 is TGTGCCAGCAGGGGGATGGGAGATACGCAGTATTTT.

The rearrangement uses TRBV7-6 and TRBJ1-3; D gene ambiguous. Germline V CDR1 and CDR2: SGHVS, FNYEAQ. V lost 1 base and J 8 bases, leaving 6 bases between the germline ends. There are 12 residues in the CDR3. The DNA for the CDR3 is TGTGCCAGCAGCTTAGATAGAGACACCATATATTTT. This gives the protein CASSLDRDTIYF.

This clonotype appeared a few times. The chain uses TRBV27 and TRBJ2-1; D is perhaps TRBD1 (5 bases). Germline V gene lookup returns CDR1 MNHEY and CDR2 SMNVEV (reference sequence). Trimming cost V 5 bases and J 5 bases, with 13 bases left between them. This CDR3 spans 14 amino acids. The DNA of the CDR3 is TGTGCCAGCAGTCCCCATGACAGTGACAATGAGCAGTTCTTC. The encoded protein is CASSPHDSDNEQFF.

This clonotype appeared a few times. CDR3 DNA sequence: TGCAGCGGGCGGGCCCTCCAGGTTCAGTATTTT. Its protein product is CSGRALQVQYF. This chain uses TRBV29-1 with TRBJ2-3; the D gene is possibly TRBD2 (5 bases). Per the germline V gene, CDR1 is SQVTM and CDR2 is ANQGSEA. Trimming shortened V by 7 bases and J by 12 bases, and 17 bases separated the two germline ends. This CDR3 region has 11 residues.

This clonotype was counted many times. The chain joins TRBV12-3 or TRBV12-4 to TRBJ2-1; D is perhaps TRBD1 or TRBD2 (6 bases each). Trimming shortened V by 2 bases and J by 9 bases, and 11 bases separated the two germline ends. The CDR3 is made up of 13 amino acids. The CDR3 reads CASSLRGAGEQFF. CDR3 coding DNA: TGTGCCAGCAGTTTAAGGGGGGCGGGTGAGCAGTTCTTC.